Following are 9 T cell receptor beta chains from one sample sequenced in a study of CXCR3-negative and CXCR3-positive naive CD8 T cells. For these receptors, no antigen is known. The authors prepared UMI-labeled TRB cDNA libraries by 5' RACE. TCRdb reprocessed the 5' RACE reads, with one entry per CDR3 protein and no DNA. The sample's table shows 90,000 to 100,000 distinct CDR3 sequences. Study outcomes and limitations: TRB CDR3s of CXCR3-positive naive cells were more hydrophobic than those of CXCR3-negative naive cells.

Sequencing was performed on naive CXCR3+ CD8+ T cells from blood. Regarding subset: CD45RO-CCR7+CD27+CD95- naive CD8+ T cells expressing CXCR3 (TNR3+). The source is a human donor in good health. Some clones in this sample may be carry-over from other donors' samples.

The gene calls are TRBV18 and TRBJ2-2; TCRdb calls TRBD2, which cannot be checked without DNA. Germline V gives CDR1 KGHSH, CDR2 LQKENI. This CDR3 contains 16 residues. The CDR3 spells CASSQSGLGDTGELFF.

The rearrangement links TRBV12-3 or TRBV12-4 to TRBJ2-7; TCRdb calls TRBD1, which cannot be checked without DNA. This CDR3 has 14 amino acids. CDR3 loop: CASSLSGAGYEQYF.

The chain carries TRBV11-2 and TRBJ2-5. The germline V gene encodes CDR1 SGHAT and CDR2 FQNNGV. The CDR3 spans 13 residues. CDR3: CASRKWTNETQYF.

V usage is TRBV20-1 and J usage is TRBJ1-1. This CDR3 contains 17 residues. Germline V gives CDR1 DFQATT, CDR2 SNEGSKA (reference sequence). The CDR3 sequence is CSARDHFGGNMNTEAFF.

The chain links TRBV12-3 or TRBV12-4 to TRBJ2-7. The CDR3 length is 16 residues. This chain's CDR3 is CASRPTMGLSSYEQYF.

The chain links TRBV5-1 to TRBJ2-5; TCRdb selects TRBD1, and the lack of DNA leaves this call unchecked. In germline, CDR1 is SGHRS, CDR2 YFSETQ. The CDR3 consists of 19 residues. The CDR3 here is CASRILNLGQGLYQETQYF.

The chain combines TRBV28 with TRBJ1-5; TCRdb returns TRBD1, unconfirmable since there is no DNA. CDR1 is MDHEN, CDR2 SYDVKM, per germline. This CDR3 has 15 amino acids. The CDR3 here is CASKSGLLRHQPQHF.

V gene TRBV4-1 combines with J gene TRBJ2-2; TCRdb's D call of TRBD2 is untestable without DNA. In germline, CDR1 is MGHRA, CDR2 YSYEKL. The CDR3 loop spans 17 amino acids. CDR3 amino acids: CASSQGIAGRNTGELFF.

The chain carries TRBV19 and TRBJ1-1; TCRdb gives TRBD1 as the D gene, but with no DNA this cannot be confirmed. Germline V gives CDR1 LNHDA, CDR2 SQIVND (reference sequence). The CDR3 extends over 15 amino acids. This CDR3 is CASSMGQGRDTEAFF.